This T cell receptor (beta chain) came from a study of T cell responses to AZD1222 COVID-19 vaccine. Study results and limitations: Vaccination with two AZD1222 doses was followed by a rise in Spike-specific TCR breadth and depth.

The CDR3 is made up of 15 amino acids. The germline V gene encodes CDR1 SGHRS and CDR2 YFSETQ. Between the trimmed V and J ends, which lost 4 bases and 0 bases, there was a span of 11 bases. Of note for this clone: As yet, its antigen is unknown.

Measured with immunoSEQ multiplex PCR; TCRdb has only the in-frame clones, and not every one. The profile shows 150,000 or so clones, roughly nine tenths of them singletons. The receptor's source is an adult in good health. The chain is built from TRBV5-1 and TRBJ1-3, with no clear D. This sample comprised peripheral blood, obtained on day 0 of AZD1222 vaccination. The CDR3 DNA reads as TGCGCCAGCAGCCCGGTAGATTCCTCTGGAAACACCATATATTTT. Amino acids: CASSPVDSSGNTIYF.